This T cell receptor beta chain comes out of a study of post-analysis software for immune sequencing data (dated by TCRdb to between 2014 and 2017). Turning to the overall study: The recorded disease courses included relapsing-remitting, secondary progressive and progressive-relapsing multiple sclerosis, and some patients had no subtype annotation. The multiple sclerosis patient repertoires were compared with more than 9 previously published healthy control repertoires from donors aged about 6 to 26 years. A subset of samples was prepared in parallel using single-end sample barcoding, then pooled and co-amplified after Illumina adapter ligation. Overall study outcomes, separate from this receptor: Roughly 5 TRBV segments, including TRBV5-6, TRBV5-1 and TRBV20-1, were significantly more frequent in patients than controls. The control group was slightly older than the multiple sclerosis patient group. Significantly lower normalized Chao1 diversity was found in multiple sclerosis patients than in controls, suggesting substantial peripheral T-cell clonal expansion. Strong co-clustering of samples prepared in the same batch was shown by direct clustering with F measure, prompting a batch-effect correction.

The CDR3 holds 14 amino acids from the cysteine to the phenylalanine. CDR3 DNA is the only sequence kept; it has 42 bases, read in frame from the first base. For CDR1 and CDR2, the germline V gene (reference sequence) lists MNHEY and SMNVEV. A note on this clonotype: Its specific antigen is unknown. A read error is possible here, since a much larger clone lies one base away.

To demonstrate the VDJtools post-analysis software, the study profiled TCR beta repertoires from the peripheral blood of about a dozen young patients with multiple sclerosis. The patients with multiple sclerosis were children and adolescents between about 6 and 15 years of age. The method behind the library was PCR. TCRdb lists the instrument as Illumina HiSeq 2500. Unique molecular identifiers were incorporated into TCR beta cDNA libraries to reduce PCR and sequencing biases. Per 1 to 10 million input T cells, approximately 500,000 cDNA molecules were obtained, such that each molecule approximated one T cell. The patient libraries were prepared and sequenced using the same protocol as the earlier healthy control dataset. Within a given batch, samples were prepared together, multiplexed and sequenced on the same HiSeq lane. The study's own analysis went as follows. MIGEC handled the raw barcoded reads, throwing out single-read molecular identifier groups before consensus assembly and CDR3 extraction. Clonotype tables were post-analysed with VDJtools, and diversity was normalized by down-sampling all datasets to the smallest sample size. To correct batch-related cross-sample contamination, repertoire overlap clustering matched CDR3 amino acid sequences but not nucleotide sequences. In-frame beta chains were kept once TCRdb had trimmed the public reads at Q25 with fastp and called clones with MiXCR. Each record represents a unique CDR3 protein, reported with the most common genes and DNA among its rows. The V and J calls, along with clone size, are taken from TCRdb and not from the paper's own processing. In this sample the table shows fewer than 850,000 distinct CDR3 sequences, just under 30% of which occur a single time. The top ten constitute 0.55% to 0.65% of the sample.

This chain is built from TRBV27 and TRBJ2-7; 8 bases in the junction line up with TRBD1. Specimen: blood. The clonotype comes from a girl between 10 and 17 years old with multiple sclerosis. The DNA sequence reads TGTGCCAGCAGTCCATTGGACAGGGCAGGCGAGCGGTACTTC. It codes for CASSPLDRAGERYF.